The present T cell receptor (beta chain) was sequenced within a study of blood T cells in healthy people across ages. Together with a sample-barcoded 5' primer, a J-beta primer mix was included in a second PCR lasting about 7 to 12 cycles. TCRdb independently ran MiXCR on the 5' RACE reads; one entry per CDR3 protein. The sample includes fewer than 1.5 million distinct CDR3 sequences, roughly 40% of them seen just once. Germline values: CDR1 SGHVS, CDR2 FNYEAQ. This CDR3 contains 16 residues. V was cut by 5 bases and J by 6 bases, with 20 bases left in between. This chain joins TRBV7-6 and TRBJ2-1; TRBD1 is a possible D gene (6 bases). Source material: blood. This receptor was obtained from a woman aged 18-35 years in good health. The CDR3 nucleotides read TGTGCCAGCAGCGCGGCCCCAGGGGAGAGGGGCAATGAGCAGTTCTTC. It yields the protein CASSAAPGERGNEQFF.